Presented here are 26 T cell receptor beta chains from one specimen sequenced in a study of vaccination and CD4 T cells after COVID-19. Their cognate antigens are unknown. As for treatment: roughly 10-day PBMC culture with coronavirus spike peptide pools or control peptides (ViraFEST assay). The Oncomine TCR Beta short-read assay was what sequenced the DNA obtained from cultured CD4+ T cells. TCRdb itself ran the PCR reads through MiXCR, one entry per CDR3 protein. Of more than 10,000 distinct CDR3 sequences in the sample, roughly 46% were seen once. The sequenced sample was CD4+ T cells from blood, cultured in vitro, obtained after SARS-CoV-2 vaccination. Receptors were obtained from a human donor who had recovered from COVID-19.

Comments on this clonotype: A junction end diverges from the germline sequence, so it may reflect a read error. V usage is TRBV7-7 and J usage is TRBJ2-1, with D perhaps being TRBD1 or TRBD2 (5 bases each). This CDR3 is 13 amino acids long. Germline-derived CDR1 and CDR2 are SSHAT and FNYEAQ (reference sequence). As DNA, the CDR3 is TGTGCTAGCAGCTCATCCCCGGGGCTTGAGCAGTTCTTC. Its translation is CASSSSPGLEQFF.

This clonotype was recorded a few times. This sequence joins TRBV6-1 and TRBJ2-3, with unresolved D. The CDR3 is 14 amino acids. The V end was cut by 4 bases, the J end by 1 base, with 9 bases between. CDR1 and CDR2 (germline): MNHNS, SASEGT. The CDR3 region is CASSVILGTDTQYF. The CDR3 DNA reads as TGTGCCAGCAGTGTTATATTGGGCACAGATACGCAGTATTTT.

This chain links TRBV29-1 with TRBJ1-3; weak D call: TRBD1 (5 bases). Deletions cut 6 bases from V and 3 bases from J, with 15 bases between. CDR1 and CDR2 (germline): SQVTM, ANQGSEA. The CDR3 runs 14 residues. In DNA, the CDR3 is TGCAGCGTCGGGGGAGGAGGGCGTGGAAACACCATATATTTT. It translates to CSVGGGGRGNTIYF.

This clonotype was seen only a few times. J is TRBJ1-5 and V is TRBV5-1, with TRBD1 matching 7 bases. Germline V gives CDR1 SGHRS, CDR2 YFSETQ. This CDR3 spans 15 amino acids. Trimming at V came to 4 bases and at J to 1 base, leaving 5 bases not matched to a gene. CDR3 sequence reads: CASSPTGTSNQPQHF. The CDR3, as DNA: TGCGCCAGCAGCCCGACAGGGACGAGCAATCAGCCCCAGCATTTT.

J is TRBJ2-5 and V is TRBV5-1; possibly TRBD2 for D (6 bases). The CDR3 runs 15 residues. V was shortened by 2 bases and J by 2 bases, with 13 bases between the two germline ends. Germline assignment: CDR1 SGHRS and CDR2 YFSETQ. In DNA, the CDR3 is TGCGCCAGCAGCTTCAACCCCGGGACTCAAGAGACCCAGTACTTC. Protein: CASSFNPGTQETQYF.

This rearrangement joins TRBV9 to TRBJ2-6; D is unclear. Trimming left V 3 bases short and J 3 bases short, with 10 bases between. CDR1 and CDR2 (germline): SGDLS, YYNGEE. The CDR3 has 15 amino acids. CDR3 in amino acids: CASSALSGGANVLTF. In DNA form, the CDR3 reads TGTGCCAGCAGCGCTCTTAGTGGTGGGGCCAACGTCCTGACTTTC.

CDR3 DNA: TGTGCCAGCAGTGAACTGGCAGGGGAAAAACTGTTTTTT. Its translation: CASSELAGEKLFF. This chain links TRBV2 with TRBJ1-4, with TRBD1 as a possible D gene (5 bases). V dropped 2 bases and J dropped 8 bases, with 9 bases sitting between them. Germline V gene data show CDR1 as SNHLY and CDR2 as FYNNEI. The length of the CDR3 is 13 residues.

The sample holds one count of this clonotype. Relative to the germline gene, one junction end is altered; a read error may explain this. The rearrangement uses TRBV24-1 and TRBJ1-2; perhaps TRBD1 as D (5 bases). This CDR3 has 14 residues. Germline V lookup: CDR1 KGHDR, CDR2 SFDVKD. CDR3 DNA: TGTGCCACCGGTGATCCAGGGACGGAGTATGGCTACACCTTC. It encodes CATGDPGTEYGYTF.

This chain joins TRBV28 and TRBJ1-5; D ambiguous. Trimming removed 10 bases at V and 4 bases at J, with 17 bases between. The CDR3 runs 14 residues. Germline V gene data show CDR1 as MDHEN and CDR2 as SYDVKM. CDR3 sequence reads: CATSGGIRNQPQHF. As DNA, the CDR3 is TGTGCCACCTCCGGAGGGATACGGAATCAGCCCCAGCATTTT. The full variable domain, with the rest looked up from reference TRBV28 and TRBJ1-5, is DVKVTQSSRYLVKRTGEKVFLECVQDMDHENMFWYRQDPGLGLRLIYFSYDVKMKEKGDIPEGYSVSREKKERFSLILESASTNQTSMYLCATSGGIRNQPQHFGDGTRLSIL.

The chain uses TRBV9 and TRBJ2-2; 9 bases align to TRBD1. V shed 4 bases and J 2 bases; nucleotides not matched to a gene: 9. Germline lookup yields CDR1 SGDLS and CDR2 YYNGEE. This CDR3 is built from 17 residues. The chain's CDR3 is CASSPAGQGGNTGELFF. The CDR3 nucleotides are TGTGCCAGCAGCCCAGCGGGACAGGGCGGTAACACCGGGGAGCTGTTTTTT.

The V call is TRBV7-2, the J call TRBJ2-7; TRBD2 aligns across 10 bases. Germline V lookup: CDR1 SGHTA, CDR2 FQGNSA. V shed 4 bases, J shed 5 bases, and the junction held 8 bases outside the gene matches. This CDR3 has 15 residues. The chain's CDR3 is CASSSPQREGDEQYF. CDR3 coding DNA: TGTGCCAGCAGCTCACCTCAGCGGGAGGGGGACGAGCAGTACTTC.

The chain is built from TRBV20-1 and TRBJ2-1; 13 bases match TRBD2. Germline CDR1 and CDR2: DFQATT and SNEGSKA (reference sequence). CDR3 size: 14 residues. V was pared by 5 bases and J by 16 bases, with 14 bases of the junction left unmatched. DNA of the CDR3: TGCAGTGCTGCCCTTGGACTAGCGGGAGTCTCTCGATTCTTC. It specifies CSAALGLAGVSRFF.

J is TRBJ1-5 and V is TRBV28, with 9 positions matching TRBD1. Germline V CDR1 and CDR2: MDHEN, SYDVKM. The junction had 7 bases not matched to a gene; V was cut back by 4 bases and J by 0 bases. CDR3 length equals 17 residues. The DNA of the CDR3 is TGTGCCAGCAGTTCCGCACAGGGGGCGCTTAGCAATCAGCCCCAGCATTTT. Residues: CASSSAQGALSNQPQHF.

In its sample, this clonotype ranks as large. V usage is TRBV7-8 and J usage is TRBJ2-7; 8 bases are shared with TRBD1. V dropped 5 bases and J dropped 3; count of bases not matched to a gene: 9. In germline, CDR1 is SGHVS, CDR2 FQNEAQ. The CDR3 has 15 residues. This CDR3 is CASSKGQGSVYEQYF. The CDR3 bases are TGTGCCAGCAGCAAAGGACAGGGTAGTGTCTACGAGCAGTACTTC.

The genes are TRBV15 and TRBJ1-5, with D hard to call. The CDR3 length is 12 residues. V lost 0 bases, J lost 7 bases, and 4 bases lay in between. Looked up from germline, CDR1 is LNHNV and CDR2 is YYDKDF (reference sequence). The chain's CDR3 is CATSRDQQPQHF. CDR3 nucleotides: TGTGCCACCAGCAGAGATCAACAGCCCCAGCATTTT. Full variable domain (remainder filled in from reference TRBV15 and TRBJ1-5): DAMVIQNPRYQVTQFGKPVTLSCSQTLNHNVMYWYQQKSSQAPKLLFHYYDKDFNNEADTPDNFQSRRPNTSFCFLDIRSPGLGDTAMYLCATSRDQQPQHFGDGTRLSIL.

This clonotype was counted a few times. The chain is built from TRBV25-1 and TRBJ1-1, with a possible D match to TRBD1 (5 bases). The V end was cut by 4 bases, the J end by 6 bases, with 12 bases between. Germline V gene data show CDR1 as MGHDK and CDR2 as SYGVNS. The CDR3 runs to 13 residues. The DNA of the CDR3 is TGTGCCAGCAGTGGCAGGGAAGGATCTGAAGCTTTCTTT. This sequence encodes CASSGREGSEAFF.

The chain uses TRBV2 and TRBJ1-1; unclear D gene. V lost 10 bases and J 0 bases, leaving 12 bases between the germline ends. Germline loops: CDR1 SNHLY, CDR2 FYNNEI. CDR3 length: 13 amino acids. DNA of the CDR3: TGTGCCACCAACCGGGTGATGAACACTGAAGCTTTCTTT. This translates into CATNRVMNTEAFF.

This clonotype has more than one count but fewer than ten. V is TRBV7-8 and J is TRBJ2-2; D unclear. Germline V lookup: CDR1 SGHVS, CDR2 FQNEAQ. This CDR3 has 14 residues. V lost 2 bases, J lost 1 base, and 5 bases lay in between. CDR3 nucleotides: TGTGCCAGCAGCTTATTGAGGAACACCGGGGAGCTGTTTTTT. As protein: CASSLLRNTGELFF. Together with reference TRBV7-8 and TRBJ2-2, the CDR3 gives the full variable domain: GAGVSQSPRYKVAKRGQDVALRCDPISGHVSLFWYQQALGQGPEFLTYFQNEAQLDKSGLPSDRFFAERPEGSVSTLKIQRTQQEDSAVYLCASSLLRNTGELFFGEGSRLTVL.

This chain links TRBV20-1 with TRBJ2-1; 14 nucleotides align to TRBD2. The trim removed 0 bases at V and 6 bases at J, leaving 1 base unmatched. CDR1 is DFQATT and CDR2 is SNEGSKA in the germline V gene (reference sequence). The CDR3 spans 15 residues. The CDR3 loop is CSAREGLAGVNEQFF. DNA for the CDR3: TGCAGTGCTAGAGAGGGACTAGCGGGAGTCAATGAGCAGTTCTTC.

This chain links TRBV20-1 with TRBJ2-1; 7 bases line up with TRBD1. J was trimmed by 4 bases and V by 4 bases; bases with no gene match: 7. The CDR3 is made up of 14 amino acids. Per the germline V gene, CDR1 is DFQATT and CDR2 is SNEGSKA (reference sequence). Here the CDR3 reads CSAIPGQRYNEQFF. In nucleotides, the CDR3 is TGCAGTGCTATTCCGGGACAGAGGTACAATGAGCAGTTCTTC.

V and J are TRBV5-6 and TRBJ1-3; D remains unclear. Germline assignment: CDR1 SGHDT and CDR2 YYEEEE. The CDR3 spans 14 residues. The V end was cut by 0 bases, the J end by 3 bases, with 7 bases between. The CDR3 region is CASSLVFRGNTIYF. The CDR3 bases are TGTGCCAGCAGCTTGGTTTTTCGTGGAAACACCATATATTTT. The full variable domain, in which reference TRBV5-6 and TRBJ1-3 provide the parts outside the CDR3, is DAGVTQSPTHLIKTRGQQVTLRCSPKSGHDTVSWYQQALGQGPQFIFQYYEEEERQRGNFPDRFSGHQFPNYSSELNVNALLLGDSALYLCASSLVFRGNTIYFGEGSWLTVV.

The CDR3 DNA follows: TGTGCCAGCGTGGGAGACTATGGCTACACCTTC. Encoded protein: CASVGDYGYTF. This chain uses TRBV28 with TRBJ1-2; no clear D. Trimming removed 8 bases from V and 3 bases from J, with 7 bases in between. CDR1 is MDHEN, CDR2 SYDVKM, per germline. CDR3 length: 11 residues.

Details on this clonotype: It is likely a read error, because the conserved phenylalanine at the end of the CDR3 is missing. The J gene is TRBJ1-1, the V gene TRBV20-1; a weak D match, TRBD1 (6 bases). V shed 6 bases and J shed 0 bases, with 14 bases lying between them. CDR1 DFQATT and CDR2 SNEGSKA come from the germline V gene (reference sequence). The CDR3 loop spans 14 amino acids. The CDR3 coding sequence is TGCAGTGCCTCCAAGGGACACCTGAACACTGAAGCTTTCTTG. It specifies CSASKGHLNTEAFL.

The CDR3 DNA is TGCGCCAGCAGTGCCAGGGTTACTAGCGGGGGCCGTTACGAGCAGTACTTC. Protein sequence: CASSARVTSGGRYEQYF. The rearrangement links TRBV10-2 to TRBJ2-7; 11 bases align to TRBD2. J lost 4 bases, V lost 4 bases, and 12 bases had no gene match. Germline CDR1 reads WSHSY; CDR2 reads SAAADI. This CDR3 spans 17 amino acids.

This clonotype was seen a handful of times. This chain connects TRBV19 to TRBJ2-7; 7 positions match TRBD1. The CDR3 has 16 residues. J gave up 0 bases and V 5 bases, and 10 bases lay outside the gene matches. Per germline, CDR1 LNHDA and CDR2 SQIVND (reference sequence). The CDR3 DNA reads TGTGCCAGTAGTGGGAGACAGGGACCCCACTCCTACGAGCAGTACTTC. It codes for CASSGRQGPHSYEQYF.

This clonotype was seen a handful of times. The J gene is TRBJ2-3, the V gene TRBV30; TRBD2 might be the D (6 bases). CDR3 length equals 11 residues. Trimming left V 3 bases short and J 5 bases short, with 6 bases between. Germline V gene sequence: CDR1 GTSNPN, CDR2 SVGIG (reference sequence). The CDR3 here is CAWSGRDTQYF. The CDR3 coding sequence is TGTGCCTGGAGCGGGAGAGATACGCAGTATTTT.